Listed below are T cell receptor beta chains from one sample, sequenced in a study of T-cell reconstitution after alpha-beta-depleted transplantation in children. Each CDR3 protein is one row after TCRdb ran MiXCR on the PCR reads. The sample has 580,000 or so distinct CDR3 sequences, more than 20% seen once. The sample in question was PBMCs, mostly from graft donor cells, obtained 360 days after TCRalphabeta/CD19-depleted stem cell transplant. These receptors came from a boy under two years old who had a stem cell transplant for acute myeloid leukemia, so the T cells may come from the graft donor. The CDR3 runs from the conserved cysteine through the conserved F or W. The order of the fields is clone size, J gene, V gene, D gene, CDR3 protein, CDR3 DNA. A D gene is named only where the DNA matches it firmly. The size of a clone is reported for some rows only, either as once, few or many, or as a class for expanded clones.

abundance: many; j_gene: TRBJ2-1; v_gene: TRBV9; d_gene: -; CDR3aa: CASSLLAGASYNEQFF; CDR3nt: TGTGCCAGCAGCCTCCTGGCGGGGGCTTCCTACAATGAGCAGTTCTTC
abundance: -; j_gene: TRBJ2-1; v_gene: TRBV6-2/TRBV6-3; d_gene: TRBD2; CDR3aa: CASSLGLAGGPIF; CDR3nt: TGTGCCAGCAGTTTGGGACTAGCGGGGGGGCCTATCTTC
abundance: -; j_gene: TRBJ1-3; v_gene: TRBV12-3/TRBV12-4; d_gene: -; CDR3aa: CASSLTTGALSGNTIYF; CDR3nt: TGTGCCAGCAGTTTGACGACAGGTGCCCTCTCTGGAAACACCATATATTTT
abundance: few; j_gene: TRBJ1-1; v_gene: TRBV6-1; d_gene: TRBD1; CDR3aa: CASSTGTGPLNTEAFF; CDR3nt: TGTGCCAGCAGTACCGGGACAGGGCCTCTGAACACTGAAGCTTTCTTT
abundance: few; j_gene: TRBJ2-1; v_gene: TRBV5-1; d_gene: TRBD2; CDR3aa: CASNPSGGAFYNEQFF; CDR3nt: TGCGCCAGCAACCCTAGCGGGGGGGCGTTTTACAATGAGCAGTTCTTC
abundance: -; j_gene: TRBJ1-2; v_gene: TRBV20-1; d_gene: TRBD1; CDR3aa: CSARPPTGDLYGYTF; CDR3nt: TGCAGTGCTAGGCCCCCAACAGGGGACCTCTATGGCTACACCTTC
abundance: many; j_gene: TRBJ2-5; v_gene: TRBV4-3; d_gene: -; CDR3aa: CASSQDFPLSGAQETQYF; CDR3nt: TGCGCCAGCAGCCAAGATTTCCCCCTGTCGGGGGCTCAAGAGACCCAGTACTTC
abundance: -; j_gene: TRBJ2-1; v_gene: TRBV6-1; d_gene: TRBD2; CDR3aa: CASSRLAGQNEQFF; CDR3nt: TGTGCCAGCAGTCGTCTAGCGGGGCAGAATGAGCAGTTCTTC
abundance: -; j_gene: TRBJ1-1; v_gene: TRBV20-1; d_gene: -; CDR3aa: CSARGYGGTEAFF; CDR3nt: TGCAGTGCTAGGGGGTATGGGGGGACTGAAGCTTTCTTT
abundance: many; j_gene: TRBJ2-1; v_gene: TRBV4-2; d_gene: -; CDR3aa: CASSQVTEDHEQFF; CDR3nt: TGTGCCAGCAGCCAAGTCACGGAGGACCATGAGCAGTTCTTC
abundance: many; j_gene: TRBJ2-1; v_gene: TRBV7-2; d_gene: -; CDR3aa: CASSLRAGSSYNEQFF; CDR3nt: TGTGCCAGCAGTCTCCGTGCGGGGAGCTCCTACAATGAGCAGTTCTTC
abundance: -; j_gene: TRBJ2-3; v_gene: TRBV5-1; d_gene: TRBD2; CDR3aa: CASSLAGSGATDTQYF; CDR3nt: TGCGCCAGCAGCTTGGCGGGTAGCGGGGCAACAGATACGCAGTATTTT
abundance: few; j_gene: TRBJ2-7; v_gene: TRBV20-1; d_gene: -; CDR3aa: CSATDSEQYF; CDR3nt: TGCAGTGCCACTGACAGTGAGCAGTACTTC
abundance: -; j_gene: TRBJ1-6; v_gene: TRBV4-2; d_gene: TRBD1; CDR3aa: CASSLRYGPGQTNSPLHF; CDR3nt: TGTGCCAGCAGCCTCCGGTACGGCCCGGGACAGACTAATTCACCCCTCCACTTT
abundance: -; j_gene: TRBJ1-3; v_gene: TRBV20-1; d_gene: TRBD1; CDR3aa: CSARDLRTGGRPSGNTIYF; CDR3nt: TGCAGTGCTAGAGATCTCAGGACAGGGGGCCGGCCCTCTGGAAACACCATATATTTT
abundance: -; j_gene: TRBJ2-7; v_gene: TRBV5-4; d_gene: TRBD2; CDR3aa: CASNSGLNYEQYF; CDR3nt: TGTGCCAGCAACTCGGGACTAAACTACGAGCAGTACTTC
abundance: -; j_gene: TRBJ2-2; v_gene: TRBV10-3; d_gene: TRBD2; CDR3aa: CAISERGGVGELFF; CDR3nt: TGTGCCATCAGTGAGCGGGGAGGGGTCGGGGAGCTGTTTTTT
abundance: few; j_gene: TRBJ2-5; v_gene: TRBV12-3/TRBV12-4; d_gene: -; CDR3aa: CASSFGVGARETQYF; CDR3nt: TGTGCCAGCAGTTTCGGAGTGGGGGCGCGAGAGACCCAGTACTTC
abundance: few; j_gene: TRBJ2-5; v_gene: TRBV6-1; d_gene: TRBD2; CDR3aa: CASRSLGAGDYQETQYF; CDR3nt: TGTGCCAGCAGATCTCTTGGGGCGGGGGACTACCAAGAGACCCAGTACTTC
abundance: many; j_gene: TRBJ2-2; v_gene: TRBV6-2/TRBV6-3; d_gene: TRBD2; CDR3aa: CASSQRGLAGVVNTGELFF; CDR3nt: TGTGCCAGCAGTCAACGGGGGCTAGCGGGGGTCGTGAACACCGGGGAGCTGTTTTTT
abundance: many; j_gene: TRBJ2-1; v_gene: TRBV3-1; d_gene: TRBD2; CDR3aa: CASSQGVAPAGGYNEQFF; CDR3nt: TGTGCCAGCAGCCAAGGGGTCGCGCCAGCGGGGGGTTACAATGAGCAGTTCTTC
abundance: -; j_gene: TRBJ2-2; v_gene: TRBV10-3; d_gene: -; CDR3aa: CATQRGSNTGELFF; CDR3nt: TGTGCCACCCAACGGGGTTCGAACACCGGGGAGCTGTTTTTT
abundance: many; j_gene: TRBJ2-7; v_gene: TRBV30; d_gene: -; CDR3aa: CAWSVTWTWEQYF; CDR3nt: TGTGCCTGGAGTGTAACGTGGACTTGGGAGCAGTACTTC
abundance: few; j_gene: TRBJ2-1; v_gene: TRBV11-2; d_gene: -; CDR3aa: CASSPQPGHIYNEQFF; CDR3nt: TGTGCCAGCAGCCCACAGCCGGGACATATTTACAATGAGCAGTTCTTC
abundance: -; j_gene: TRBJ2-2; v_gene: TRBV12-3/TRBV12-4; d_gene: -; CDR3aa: CASSLTGIDTGELFF; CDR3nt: TGTGCCAGCAGTCTCACAGGGATTGACACCGGGGAGCTGTTTTTT
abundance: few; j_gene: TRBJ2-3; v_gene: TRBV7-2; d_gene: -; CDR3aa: CASSPTGSRASTDTQYF; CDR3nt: TGTGCCAGCAGCCCCACGGGCTCCAGGGCTAGCACAGATACGCAGTATTTT
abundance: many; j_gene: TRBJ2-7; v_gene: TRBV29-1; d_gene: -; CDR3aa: CSVEGKSYEQYF; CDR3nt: TGCAGCGTTGAAGGCAAGTCCTACGAGCAGTACTTC
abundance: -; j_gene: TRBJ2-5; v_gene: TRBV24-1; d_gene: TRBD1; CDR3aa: CATSDLRQGEETQYF; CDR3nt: TGTGCCACCAGTGATTTGAGACAGGGTGAAGAGACCCAGTACTTC
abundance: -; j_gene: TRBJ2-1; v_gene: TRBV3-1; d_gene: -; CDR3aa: CASSQGRVLGNEQFF; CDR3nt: TGTGCCAGCAGCCAAGGCAGGGTGTTGGGGAATGAGCAGTTCTTC
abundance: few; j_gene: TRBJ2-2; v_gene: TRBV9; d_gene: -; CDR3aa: CASSDYSEGVELFF; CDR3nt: TGTGCCAGCAGCGACTACTCCGAGGGGGTCGAGCTGTTTTTT
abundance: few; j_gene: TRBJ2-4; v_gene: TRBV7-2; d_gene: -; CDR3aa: CASSLGQFLAKNIQYF; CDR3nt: TGTGCCAGCAGCTTAGGACAGTTCCTAGCCAAAAACATTCAGTACTTC
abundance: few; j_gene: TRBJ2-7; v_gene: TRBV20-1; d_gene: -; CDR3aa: CSARWRVGYEQYF; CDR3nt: TGCAGTGCTAGGTGGAGGGTTGGCTACGAGCAGTACTTC